This T cell receptor beta chain was captured by sequencing in a study of blood T cell repertoires in COVID-19 (dated by TCRdb to 2020 to 2022). Concerning the study at large: Collaborator samples came from the United States, Italy and Spain and covered acute and convalescent phases of COVID-19. The prospective study material was composed of cDNA or gDNA derived from T cells, B-cell-depleted T cells, or PBMCs. Subjects who had been exposed to COVID-19, were actively infected with it, or had recovered from it provided the deeply sampled blood TCRbeta repertoires that made up the dataset. The repertoires were made available in a free public database intended to serve as a resource for research on the immune response to SARS-CoV-2. Samples were obtained from the ongoing ImmuneRACE study (first 160 participants) and from about 1,300 subjects provided by 6 global collaborators. Nearly every sample came with metadata listing a de-identified subject ID, COVID-19 status, age in years and sex. HLA class I and class II types, where available, came from metadata supplied by the sample provider rather than from assay-based typing. Points the paper makes about the study in general: The amount of clinical and demographic metadata varied by source and participant and was provided uncurated.

Germline trimming amounts to 6 bases on V and 5 bases on J, with 9 as the count of junction bases outside the gene matches. The cysteine opens and the phenylalanine closes a CDR3 of 14 amino acids. Of all the DNA, just the CDR3 is kept, 42 bases in frame from base 1. Sequences MNHNY (CDR1) and SVGAGI (CDR2) are obtained from the germline V gene (reference sequence). TCRbeta CDR3 regions were amplified from genomic DNA by means of the immunoSEQ Assay, a bias-controlled multiplex PCR. As for how the authors treated the data: The number of nucleated cells in each sample was estimated from the amplification of reference gene primers within the assay. To quantify the absolute abundance of each unique TCRbeta CDR3 rearrangement, sequence reads were collapsed and filtered. For each sample, productive Simpson clonality was calculated by taking the square root of Simpson's diversity index across productive rearrangements. The immuneACCESS repertoire file appears here via TCRdb, limited to in-frame rearrangements. These files lack a portion of the clones; in checked studies, under half of the deficit traces to unresolved V genes, and the cause of the others is not known. Clone size and the V and J calls come from that table; the DNA yielded D and trimming. This sample comprises about 220,000 clones, roughly 80% of them detected only once. The top ten hold 5.2% of the sample.

At one collaborating source in Seattle, patients were enrolled during active infection and were followed longitudinally through the course of disease. Collaborating institutions collected whole blood in K2EDTA tubes following their own protocols. For TCRbeta analysis, collaborators shipped samples in one of three forms: frozen whole blood, isolated PBMCs, or DNA extracted from either of those sample types. Regarding this clone: Its cognate antigen has yet to be identified. No much larger clone exists at a distance of one base, and base qualities are not known.

The clonotype originates from a woman in her sixties or seventies with COVID-19, enrolled during active disease. Input material: peripheral blood. Here the chain combines TRBV6-6 and TRBJ2-5; TRBD2 agrees with 7 junctional bases. The DNA is TGTGCCAGCAGAACAGCGGGAAGCTCGGAGACCCAGTACTTC. This translates into CASRTAGSSETQYF.